The 26 T cell receptor beta chains below come from one sample, sequenced in a study of blood T cells in healthy people across ages. PCR was performed a second time for 7 to 11 cycles using a sample-barcoded 5' primer and a J-beta primer mix. TCRdb independently ran MiXCR on the 5' RACE reads; one entry per CDR3 protein. The sample carries around 900,000 distinct CDR3 sequences, around 54% recorded once. The material sequenced was blood. These TCRs come from a woman in her sixties or seventies in good health.

This clonotype has only a few counts. The chain joins TRBV29-1 to TRBJ1-2; 8 positions agree with TRBD1. Unmatched junction bases numbered 3, after V lost 6 bases and J lost 0 bases. Germline loops: CDR1 SQVTM, CDR2 ANQGSEA. This CDR3 spans 13 amino acids. CDR3 DNA: TGCAGCGTCCAGGGGGCTGCTAACTATGGCTACACCTTC. Amino acid sequence: CSVQGAANYGYTF. Full variable domain (rest looked up from reference TRBV29-1 and TRBJ1-2): SAVISQKPSRDICQRGTSLTIQCQVDSQVTMMFWYRQQPGQSLTLIATANQGSEATYESGFVIDKFPISRPNLTFSTLTVSNMSPEDSSIYLCSVQGAANYGYTFGSGTRLTVV.

V is TRBV21-1 and J is TRBJ1-5; TRBD1 was called by the table and not checked on the DNA. TRBV21-1 is noted as a pseudogene. This CDR3 contains 17 residues. The CDR3 sequence: CASSKVNGGKFNQPQHF. The CDR3 DNA is TGTGCCAGCAGCAAAGTGAACGGGGGGAAATTCAATCAGCCCCAGCATTTT.

This sequence joins TRBV6-2 or TRBV6-3 and TRBJ2-7, with D unresolved. Per the germline V gene, CDR1 is MNHEY and CDR2 is SVGEGT. The CDR3 is 12 residues long. Trimming removed 7 bases at V and 0 bases at J, with 7 bases between. The chain's CDR3 is CASTPVSYEQYF. The CDR3 DNA sequence: TGTGCCAGCACCCCGGTCTCCTACGAGCAGTACTTC.

The CDR3 is CASSFQLAGGSEQYF. CDR3 DNA sequence: TGTGCCAGCAGCTTCCAACTAGCGGGAGGGAGTGAGCAGTACTTC. The V call is TRBV11-2, the J call TRBJ2-7; 13 nucleotides align to TRBD2. CDR1 SGHAT and CDR2 FQNNGV come from the germline V gene. V lost 3 bases and J lost 7; bases outside the gene matches: 6. The CDR3 consists of 15 residues.

The chain couples TRBV5-6 to TRBJ2-1, with TRBD2 identical over 9 bases. J gave up 7 bases and V 0 bases, and 5 bases lay outside the gene matches. The CDR3 length is 15 residues. Germline loops: CDR1 SGHDT, CDR2 YYEEEE. In nucleotides, the CDR3 is TGTGCCAGCAGCTTGGTTAGCGGGAGTATAAATGAGCAGTTCTTC. Protein: CASSLVSGSINEQFF.

The chain joins TRBV10-3 to TRBJ2-7; no firm D call. The CDR3 runs to 12 residues. Trimming removed 4 bases at V and 4 bases at J, with 8 bases between. Germline assignment: CDR1 ENHRY and CDR2 SYGVKD. CDR3 protein: CAISARPYEQYF. In nucleotides, the CDR3 is TGTGCCATCAGTGCCAGACCTTACGAGCAGTACTTC.

The chain carries TRBV4-2 and TRBJ1-4; TRBD1 matches at 9 bases. The J segment lost 5 bases and the V segment lost 3 bases, leaving 7 bases of the junction unmatched. The CDR3 runs 16 residues. Looked up from germline, CDR1 is LGHNA and CDR2 is YNFKEQ. The CDR3 sequence: CASSHPSGTGNEKLFF. For the CDR3, the DNA is TGTGCCAGCAGCCATCCGTCCGGGACAGGGAATGAAAAACTGTTTTTT.

This clonotype came up a few times. The chain links TRBV7-3 to TRBJ2-3; D is unresolved. The CDR3 loop spans 15 amino acids. Germline V gives CDR1 SGHTA, CDR2 FQGTGA. Trimming took off 2 bases at V and 4 bases at J, with 13 bases between the two ends. As DNA, the CDR3 is TGTGCCAGCAGCTTACGAGGACGCCGGGCAGATACGCAGTATTTT. Amino acid sequence: CASSLRGRRADTQYF.

This clonotype was observed a few times. The CDR3 DNA reads TGTGCCACAAAAGCCGGGACTACCAGTTCCTACGAGCAGTACTTC. Translating gives CATKAGTTSSYEQYF. This chain joins TRBV6-6 and TRBJ2-7; 7 bases align to TRBD2. J was trimmed by 1 base and V by 10 bases; bases with no gene match: 13. This CDR3 is built from 15 residues. The germline V gene has CDR1 MNHNY and CDR2 SVGAGI (reference sequence).

In the case of this clonotype: The germline gene is not matched at one end of the junction; a read error may be the cause. The rearrangement uses TRBV29-1 and TRBJ2-7; TRBD1 is a possible D gene (5 bases). The CDR3 loop spans 15 amino acids. From germline, CDR1 is SQVTM and CDR2 ANQGSEA. This CDR3 is CSVEVDSMGSHEQYF. The CDR3 DNA is TGCAGCGTTGAAGTCGACAGTATGGGCTCCCACGAGCAGTACTTC.

The J gene is TRBJ2-1, the V gene TRBV21-1; the table calls TRBD2, which could not be checked here. TRBV21-1 is listed as a pseudogene. The CDR3 spans 15 residues. Here the CDR3 DNA reads TGTGCCAGCAGCAAATCCGGCGGGAGAGTCGGTGAGCAGTTCTTC. It encodes CASSKSGGRVGEQFF.

The gene calls are TRBV3-1 and TRBJ2-7; maybe TRBD2 (5 bases). Germline loops: CDR1 LGHDT, CDR2 YNNKEL (reference sequence). The CDR3 runs to 13 residues. V was trimmed by 5 bases and J by 2 bases, leaving 10 bases between them. This chain's CDR3 is CASSARRPYEQYF. The CDR3, as DNA: TGTGCCAGCAGCGCTCGGAGGCCCTACGAGCAGTACTTC.

There are a few counts of this clonotype. The chain is built from TRBV5-5 and TRBJ2-7, with 9 bases aligning to TRBD2. The germline V gene has CDR1 SGHKS and CDR2 YYEKEE (reference sequence). V was clipped by 3 bases and J by 2 bases; unmatched bases: 3. The CDR3 sequence is 14 residues long. CDR3 region: CASSWVAGAYEQYF. The DNA of the CDR3 is TGTGCCAGCAGCTGGGTAGCGGGAGCCTACGAGCAGTACTTC. The full variable domain, completed using reference TRBV5-5 and TRBJ2-7, is DAGVTQSPTHLIKTRGQQVTLRCSPISGHKSVSWYQQVLGQGPQFIFQYYEKEERGRGNFPDRFSARQFPNYSSELNVNALLLGDSALYLCASSWVAGAYEQYFGPGTRLTVT.

This chain connects TRBV9 to TRBJ1-1; possible D gene TRBD1, 5 bases. Germline assignment: CDR1 SGDLS and CDR2 YYNGEE. The CDR3 runs 13 residues. V lost 3 bases to trimming and J lost 3 bases, with 9 bases between them. CDR3 in amino acids: CASSAQVYTEAFF. The CDR3 bases are TGTGCCAGCAGCGCACAGGTTTACACTGAAGCTTTCTTT. The complete variable domain, with remaining parts taken from reference TRBV9 and TRBJ1-1, reads DSGVTQTPKHLITATGQRVTLRCSPRSGDLSVYWYQQSLDQGLQFLIQYYNGEERAKGNILERFSAQQFPDLHSELNLSSLELGDSALYFCASSAQVYTEAFFGQGTRLTVV.

In the case of this clonotype: At one boundary the junction diverges from the germline segment, which might be a read error. J is TRBJ2-3 and V is TRBV25-1; a weak D match, TRBD1 (5 bases). CDR1 and CDR2 from the germline V gene are MGHDK and SYGVNS. This CDR3 spans 17 amino acids. CDR3 protein: CASRGPRQNLYTNTQYF. CDR3 in DNA: TGTGCCAGCCGAGGACCACGACAGAATCTATACACAAATACGCAGTATTTT.

V gene TRBV18 combines with J gene TRBJ2-1, with TRBD1 identical over 7 bases. J lost 1 base, V lost 0 bases, and 3 bases had no gene match. The CDR3 covers 16 residues. Germline V gene sequence: CDR1 KGHSH, CDR2 LQKENI. The CDR3 bases are TGTGCCAGCTCACCACCAACCAGGGGGTCCTACAATGAGCAGTTCTTC. The encoded protein is CASSPPTRGSYNEQFF.

The chain links TRBV29-1 to TRBJ2-7; the match to TRBD1 covers 8 bases. The germline V gene has CDR1 SQVTM and CDR2 ANQGSEA. J gave up 4 bases and V 1 base, and 12 bases lay outside the gene matches. This CDR3 is built from 16 residues. Written as DNA, the CDR3 is TGCAGCGTTGAAGTGGGGTGGACAGGGTGTAAGTACGAGCAGTACTTC. Translating it yields CSVEVGWTGCKYEQYF.

The chain couples TRBV5-1 to TRBJ2-1; D ambiguous. Trimming left V 5 bases short and J 3 bases short, with 9 bases between. The CDR3 has 13 amino acids. The germline CDR1 and CDR2 sequences are SGHRS and YFSETQ. CDR3 amino acids: CASSVDHYNEQFF. CDR3 DNA: TGCGCCAGCAGTGTAGACCACTACAATGAGCAGTTCTTC.

This clonotype was recorded only once. The genes are TRBV6-8 and TRBJ1-2; D perhaps matches TRBD1 (6 bases). Deletions cut 4 bases from V and 7 bases from J, with 16 bases between. Germline V gene data show CDR1 as MNHGY and CDR2 as SAAAGT. This CDR3 spans 14 amino acids. CDR3 amino acids: CASSSTWGGGGYTF. In DNA form, the CDR3 reads TGTGCCAGCAGTTCAACTTGGGGGGGCGGTGGCTACACCTTC.

The J gene is TRBJ1-1, the V gene TRBV27, with D unclear. The germline V gene has CDR1 MNHEY and CDR2 SMNVEV (reference sequence). CDR3 length: 13 amino acids. V dropped 5 bases and J dropped 4 bases, with 11 bases sitting between them. DNA for the CDR3: TGTGCCAGCAGTCATACTGCAACCACTGAAGCTTTCTTT. This encodes CASSHTATTEAFF.

The V call is TRBV5-4, the J call TRBJ2-1; 8 nucleotides agree with TRBD1. The CDR3 covers 15 residues. In germline, CDR1 is SGHNT, CDR2 YYREEE (reference sequence). V lost 4 bases to trimming and J lost 7 bases; unmatched junction nucleotides: 10. The CDR3 bases are TGTGCCAGCAGCCTAGACAGGGGAAAAGGTAATGAGCAGTTCTTC. Encoded protein: CASSLDRGKGNEQFF.

In its sample, this clonotype was seen a few times. The chain is built from TRBV20-1 and TRBJ2-7, with a tentative D call TRBD2 (6 bases). Looked up from germline, CDR1 is DFQATT and CDR2 is SNEGSKA (reference sequence). This CDR3 has 15 amino acids. Trimming shortened V by 6 bases and J by 3 bases, and 21 bases separated the two germline ends. The CDR3: CSAPRPEGPGYEQYF. The CDR3 coding sequence is TGCAGTGCCCCACGCCCGGAGGGCCCTGGCTACGAGCAGTACTTC.

This chain connects TRBV3-1 to TRBJ2-3; 9 bases align to TRBD1. J was trimmed by 4 bases and V by 4 bases; bases with no gene match: 0. This CDR3 is 13 amino acids long. Germline CDR1 is LGHDT and CDR2 is YNNKEL (reference sequence). The CDR3 protein is CASSRQGADTQYF. CDR3 bases: TGTGCCAGCAGCCGACAGGGGGCAGATACGCAGTATTTT.

The chain couples TRBV25-1 to TRBJ1-5; the match to TRBD1 covers 9 bases. V shed 5 bases and J 7 bases; nucleotides not matched to a gene: 24. The CDR3 length is 20 residues. The germline V gene encodes CDR1 MGHDK and CDR2 SYGVNS. CDR3 residues: CASSCPTVGTGILGGQPQHF. The CDR3 nucleotides read TGTGCCAGCAGTTGTCCCACTGTAGGGACAGGGATTTTGGGGGGACAGCCCCAGCATTTT.

This clonotype was observed once. The chain employs TRBV6-1 and TRBJ2-5; the D gene is possibly TRBD1 (5 bases). CDR1 MNHNS and CDR2 SASEGT come from the germline V gene. The CDR3 spans 12 residues. V lost 6 bases and J lost 11, with 16 bases in between. The CDR3, as DNA: TGTGCCAGCAGCCAAAGGGGCAATGAGCAGTACTTC. It encodes CASSQRGNEQYF.

This clonotype was counted between two and nine times. V gene TRBV7-2 combines with J gene TRBJ2-7; 8 bases map to TRBD2. V gave up 3 bases and J gave up 3 bases; unmatched junction bases: 7. Germline V gene data show CDR1 as SGHTA and CDR2 as FQGNSA. This CDR3 spans 15 amino acids. The CDR3 DNA reads TGTGCCAGCAGCTTTCAAGCCGGGACTAGCTACGAGCAGTACTTC. It specifies CASSFQAGTSYEQYF.